The present entry profiles one T cell receptor (beta chain) with its context. In its sample, this clone was seen a few times. Its cognate antigen has yet to be identified. Per-base quality was not reported, and no clone a single base away is much larger than it. These data are taken from a study of shared clonotypes between healthy human individuals (dated by TCRdb to 2020 to 2021). The study in broad terms: The cohort comprised a couple of women and a few men aged 18 to 49 years. Between about 0.8 and 9 billion PBMCs per donor were obtained by leukapheresis. For each donor, CD4 naive and CD4 memory were each run on three plates, CD8 naive on two plates, and CD8 memory on one plate. Different laboratories and diverse techniques were used to prepare libraries and sequence TCR repertoires, to increase sequencing depth and limit assay-specific biases. To estimate repertoire size and how much clonotype sharing occurs between individuals, the study deeply sequenced the blood TCR repertoires of five healthy adults. Study-wide conclusions, independent of this receptor: Based on pairwise subsampling, the degree of clonotype sharing among donors was expected to be affected by sequencing depth. Because the study included a small number of donors, the genetic and exposure-history diversity represented was limited. Sampling was restricted to blood, and TCR repertoires in tissues likely differ from the TCR repertoires found in blood. Larger estimated clonotype richness was generally found for naive subsets than for memory subsets. Even with the large sequencing depth, rarefaction of the sorted-subset datasets indicated that sequencing was incomplete. Sharing across a few donors was observed for around 5% of naive CD4, 3% to 4% of naive CD8, 2.3% of memory CD4, and roughly 0.43% of memory CD8 clonotypes. Compared with non-shared clonotypes, the clonotypes found in all four sorted-subset donors had higher generation probabilities.

Healthy HIV-negative adults with no recently reported acute infections or vaccinations were included as donors. All donors were Caucasian adults living in Nashville, Tennessee, USA. CD4+ T cells were enriched through magnetic negative selection, after which naive cells were positively selected on CD45RA and the remaining negative fraction served as the memory subset. Blood was collected by leukapheresis, and PBMCs were isolated by Ficoll-Histopaque density gradient centrifugation and then cryopreserved in liquid nitrogen vapor phase. Analytical flow cytometry was used to check the purity and quantity of every magnetically sorted T cell population. From each sorted fraction, genomic DNA was isolated and quantified by UV absorbance on a Nanodrop 2000c. Using the deep immunoSEQ assay, multiplex PCR amplified TCR CDR3 regions from genomic DNA. For each cell subset, the extracted genomic DNA was distributed evenly across all wells of several immunoSEQ 96-well plates, and each plate served as one replicate. For sorted subsets, 200 to 250 ng of genomic DNA, equivalent to about 30,000 T cell genomes, went into each replicate PCR. The purified libraries were quantified using a Qubit 3.0 fluorometer, sized with a Bioanalyzer 2100, and then quantified again using the KAPA Library Quantification kit. Every immunoSEQ 96-well plate was sequenced on a separate single-read 150-cycle Illumina NextSeq 550 flow cell. On the study's bioinformatics: Because the immunoSEQ output included only junctional sequences and no quality scores, the filtering could not be the same as the filtering used for full-length reads. To assign V/J genes and CDR3, sequences were annotated using PyIR, a Python wrapper for IgBLAST v1.9, with IMGT germline references. Reads were filtered out if the reads had weak V/J assignments (E-value above 1e-6), no CDR3, stop codons, out-of-frame junctions, or ambiguous translated residues. V3J clonotypes were defined by identical inferred V gene, J gene, and CDR3 amino acid sequence. To compute the percentage overlap between repertoires, the number of shared unique clonotypes was divided by the size of the smaller repertoire. Richness of each repertoire was evaluated using RTK rarefaction, the Chao1 estimator, and Recon v2.1 estimates of unobserved clonotypes. OLGA was used to compute generation probabilities for all TCRbeta clonotypes that the gDNA method yielded from a few donors. TCRdb took over this immuneACCESS table, retaining in-frame rearrangements with V and J assigned. Such tables are incomplete; in checked studies, under half of the missing clones stem from an unresolved V gene, and the remainder is unexplained. The V and J calls and clone size are taken from that table; D and trimming were inferred from the DNA. The sample table lists roughly 1,100,000 clones, more than 65% of them with a count of one. The ten largest clones take up roughly 1.5% of the sample.

V has 4 bases trimmed and J has 6 bases trimmed; junction bases matching no gene number 2. Including cysteine and phenylalanine, the CDR3 has 13 amino acids. Only the CDR3 portion is preserved as DNA: 39 bases, with reading frame beginning at the first base. The CDR1 and CDR2 encoded by the germline V gene are SNHLY and FYNNEI. The chain couples TRBV2 to TRBJ1-5, and TRBD1 matches 8 of the central bases. Source material: memory CD4+ T cells sorted from blood. In the paper's terms, the cell subset or site label means: CD45RA-negative fraction. The sequence was collected from a man younger than 35 in good health. The bases are TGTGCCAGCAGTGTGGGACAGGTTCAGCCCCAGCATTTT. Protein translation: CASSVGQVQPQHF.